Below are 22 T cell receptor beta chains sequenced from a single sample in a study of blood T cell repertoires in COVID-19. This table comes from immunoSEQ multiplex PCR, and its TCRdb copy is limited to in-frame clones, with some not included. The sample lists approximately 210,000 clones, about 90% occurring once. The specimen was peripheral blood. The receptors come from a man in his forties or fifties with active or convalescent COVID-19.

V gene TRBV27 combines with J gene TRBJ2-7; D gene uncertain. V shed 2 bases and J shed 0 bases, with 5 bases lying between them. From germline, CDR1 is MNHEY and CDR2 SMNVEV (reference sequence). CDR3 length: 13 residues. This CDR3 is CASSLTYSYEQYF. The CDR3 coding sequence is TGTGCCAGCAGTTTAACTTACTCCTACGAGCAGTACTTC.

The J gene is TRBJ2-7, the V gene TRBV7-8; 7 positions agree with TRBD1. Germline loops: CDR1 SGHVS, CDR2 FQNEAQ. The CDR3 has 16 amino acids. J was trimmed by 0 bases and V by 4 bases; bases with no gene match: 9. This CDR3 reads CASSSGRGNPSYEQYF. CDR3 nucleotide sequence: TGTGCCAGCAGCTCCGGCAGGGGGAACCCCTCCTACGAGCAGTACTTC.

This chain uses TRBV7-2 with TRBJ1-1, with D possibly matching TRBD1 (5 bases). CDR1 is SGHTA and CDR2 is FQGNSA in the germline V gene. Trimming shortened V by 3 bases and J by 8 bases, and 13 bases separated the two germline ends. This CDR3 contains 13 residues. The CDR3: CASSFNLAGEAFF. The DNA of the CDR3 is TGTGCCAGCAGCTTTAATCTGGCAGGGGAAGCTTTCTTT.

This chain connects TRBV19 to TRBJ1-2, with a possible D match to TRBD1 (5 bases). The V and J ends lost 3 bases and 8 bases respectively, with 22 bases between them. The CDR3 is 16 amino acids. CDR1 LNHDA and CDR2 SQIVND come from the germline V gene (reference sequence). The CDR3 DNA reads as TGTGCCAGTAGTATGAGTGGGGCCGAATATGCTGGGGGCTACACCTTC. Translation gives CASSMSGAEYAGGYTF.

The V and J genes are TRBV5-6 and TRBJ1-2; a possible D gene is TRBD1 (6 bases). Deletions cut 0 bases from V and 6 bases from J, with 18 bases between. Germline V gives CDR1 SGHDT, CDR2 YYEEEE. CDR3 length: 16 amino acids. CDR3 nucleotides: TGTGCCAGCAGCTTGGCCGAACAGGGTTGGATCGATGGCTACACCTTC. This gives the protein CASSLAEQGWIDGYTF. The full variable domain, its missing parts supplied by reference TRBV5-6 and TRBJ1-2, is DAGVTQSPTHLIKTRGQQVTLRCSPKSGHDTVSWYQQALGQGPQFIFQYYEEEERQRGNFPDRFSGHQFPNYSSELNVNALLLGDSALYLCASSLAEQGWIDGYTFGSGTRLTVV.

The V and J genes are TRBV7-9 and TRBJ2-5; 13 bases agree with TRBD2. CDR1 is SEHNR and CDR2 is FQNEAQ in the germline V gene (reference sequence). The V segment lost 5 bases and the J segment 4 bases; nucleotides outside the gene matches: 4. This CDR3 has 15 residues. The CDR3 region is CASSQGLAGSETQYF. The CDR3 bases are TGTGCCAGCAGCCAGGGACTAGCGGGGTCAGAGACCCAGTACTTC. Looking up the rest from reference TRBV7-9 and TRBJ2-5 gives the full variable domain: DTGVSQNPRHKITKRGQNVTFRCDPISEHNRLYWYRQTLGQGPEFLTYFQNEAQLEKSRLLSDRFSAERPKGSFSTLEIQRTEQGDSAMYLCASSQGLAGSETQYFGPGTRLLVL.

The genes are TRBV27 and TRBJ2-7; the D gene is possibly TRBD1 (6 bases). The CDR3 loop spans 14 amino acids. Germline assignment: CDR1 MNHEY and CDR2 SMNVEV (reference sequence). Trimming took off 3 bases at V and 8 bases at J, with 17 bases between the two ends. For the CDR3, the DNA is TGTGCCAGCAGTTTGGGGACACATCTTGGGCAGCAGTACTTC. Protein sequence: CASSLGTHLGQQYF.

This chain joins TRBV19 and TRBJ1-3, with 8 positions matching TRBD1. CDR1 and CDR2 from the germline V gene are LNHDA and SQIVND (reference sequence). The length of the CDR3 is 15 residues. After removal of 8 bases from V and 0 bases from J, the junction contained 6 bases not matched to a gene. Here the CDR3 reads CASGAGGFSGNTIYF. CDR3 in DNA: TGTGCCAGTGGGGCAGGGGGCTTCTCTGGAAACACCATATATTTT.

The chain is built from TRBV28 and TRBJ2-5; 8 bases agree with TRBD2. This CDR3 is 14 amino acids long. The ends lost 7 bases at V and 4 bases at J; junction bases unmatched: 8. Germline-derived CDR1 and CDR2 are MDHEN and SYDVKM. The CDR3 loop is CASTSGGVGETQYF. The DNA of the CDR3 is TGTGCCAGCACTTCGGGGGGGGTCGGAGAGACCCAGTACTTC.

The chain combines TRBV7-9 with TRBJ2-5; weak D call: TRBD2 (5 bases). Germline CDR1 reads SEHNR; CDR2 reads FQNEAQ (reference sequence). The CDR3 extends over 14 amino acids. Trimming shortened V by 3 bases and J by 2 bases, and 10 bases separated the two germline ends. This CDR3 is CASSFFGEQETQYF. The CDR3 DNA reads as TGTGCCAGCAGCTTTTTCGGGGAACAAGAGACCCAGTACTTC.

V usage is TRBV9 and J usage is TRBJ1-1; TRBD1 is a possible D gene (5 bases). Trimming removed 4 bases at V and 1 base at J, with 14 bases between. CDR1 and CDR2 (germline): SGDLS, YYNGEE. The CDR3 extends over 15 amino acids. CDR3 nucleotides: TGTGCCAGCAGCCCGGGGGAATATTGGAACACTGAAGCTTTCTTT. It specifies CASSPGEYWNTEAFF. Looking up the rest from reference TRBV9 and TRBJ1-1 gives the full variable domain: DSGVTQTPKHLITATGQRVTLRCSPRSGDLSVYWYQQSLDQGLQFLIQYYNGEERAKGNILERFSAQQFPDLHSELNLSSLELGDSALYFCASSPGEYWNTEAFFGQGTRLTVV.

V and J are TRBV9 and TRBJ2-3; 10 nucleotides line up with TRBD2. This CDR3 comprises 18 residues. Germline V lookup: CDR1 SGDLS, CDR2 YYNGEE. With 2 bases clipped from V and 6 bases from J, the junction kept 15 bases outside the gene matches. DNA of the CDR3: TGTGCCAGCAGCGTGGGTCTAGGACTAGCGGATGTTGAGGATACGCAGTATTTT. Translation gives CASSVGLGLADVEDTQYF.

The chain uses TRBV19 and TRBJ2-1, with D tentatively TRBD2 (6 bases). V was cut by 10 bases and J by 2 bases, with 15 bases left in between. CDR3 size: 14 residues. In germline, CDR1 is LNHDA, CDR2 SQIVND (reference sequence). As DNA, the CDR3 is TGTGCCACCAGGGACGGGGGAACCTACAATGAGCAGTTCTTC. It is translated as CATRDGGTYNEQFF.

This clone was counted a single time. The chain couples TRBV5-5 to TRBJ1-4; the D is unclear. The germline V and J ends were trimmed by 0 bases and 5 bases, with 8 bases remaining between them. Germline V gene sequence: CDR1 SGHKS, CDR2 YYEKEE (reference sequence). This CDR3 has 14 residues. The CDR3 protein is CASSLERGNEKLFF. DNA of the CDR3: TGTGCCAGCAGCTTGGAGCGAGGGAATGAAAAACTGTTTTTT.

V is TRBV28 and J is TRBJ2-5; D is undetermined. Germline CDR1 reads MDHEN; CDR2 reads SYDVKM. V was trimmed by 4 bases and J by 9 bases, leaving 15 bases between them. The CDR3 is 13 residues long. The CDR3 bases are TGTGCCAGCAGTTCTCCCCCCGGGTGGGCCCAGTACTTC. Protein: CASSSPPGWAQYF.

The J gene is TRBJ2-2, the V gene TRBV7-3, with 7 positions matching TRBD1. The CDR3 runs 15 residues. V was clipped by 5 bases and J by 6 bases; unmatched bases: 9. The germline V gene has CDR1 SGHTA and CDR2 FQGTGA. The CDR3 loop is CASSRQGVGSGELFF. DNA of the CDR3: TGTGCCAGCAGCCGACAGGGTGTCGGGTCCGGGGAGCTGTTTTTT.

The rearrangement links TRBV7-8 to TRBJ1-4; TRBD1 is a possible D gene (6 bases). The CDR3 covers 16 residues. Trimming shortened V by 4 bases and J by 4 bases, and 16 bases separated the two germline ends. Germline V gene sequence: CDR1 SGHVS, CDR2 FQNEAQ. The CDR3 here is CASSSVGGGVNEKLFF. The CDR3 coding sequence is TGTGCCAGCAGCTCCGTAGGGGGGGGAGTTAATGAAAAACTGTTTTTT.

The CDR3 loop reads CASSRRQTTSTDTQYF. The CDR3 nucleotides are TGTGCCAGCAGCCGACGACAGACCACTAGCACAGATACGCAGTATTTT. This chain uses TRBV14 with TRBJ2-3, with TRBD1 as a possible D gene (5 bases). Looked up from germline, CDR1 is SGHDN and CDR2 is FVKESK. V lost 4 bases and J 0 bases, leaving 14 bases between the germline ends. The CDR3 has 16 amino acids. Complete variable domain (other parts from reference TRBV14 and TRBJ2-3): EAGVTQFPSHSVIEKGQTVTLRCDPISGHDNLYWYRRVMGKEIKFLLHFVKESKQDESGMPNNRFLAERTGGTYSTLKVQPAELEDSGVYFCASSRRQTTSTDTQYFGPGTRLTVL.

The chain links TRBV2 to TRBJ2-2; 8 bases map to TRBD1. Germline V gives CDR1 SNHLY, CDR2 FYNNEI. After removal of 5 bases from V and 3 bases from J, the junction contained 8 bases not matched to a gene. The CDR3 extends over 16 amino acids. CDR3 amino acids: CASSLLQGDDTGELFF. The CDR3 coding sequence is TGTGCCAGCAGTCTATTACAGGGGGACGACACCGGGGAGCTGTTTTTT.

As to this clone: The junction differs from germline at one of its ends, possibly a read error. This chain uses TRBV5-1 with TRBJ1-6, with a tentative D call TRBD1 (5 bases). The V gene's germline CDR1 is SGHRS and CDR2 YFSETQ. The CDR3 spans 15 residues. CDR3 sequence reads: CASSLYRDYDSPLHF. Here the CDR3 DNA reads TGCGCCAGCAGCTTATATAGGGACTATGATTCACCCCTCCACTTT.

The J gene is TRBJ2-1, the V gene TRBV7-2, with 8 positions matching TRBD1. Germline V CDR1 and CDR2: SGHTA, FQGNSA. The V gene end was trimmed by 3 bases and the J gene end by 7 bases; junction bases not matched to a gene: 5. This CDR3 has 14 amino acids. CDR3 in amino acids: CASSLGTGGNEQFF. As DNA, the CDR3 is TGTGCCAGCAGCTTGGGGACAGGTGGAAATGAGCAGTTCTTC.

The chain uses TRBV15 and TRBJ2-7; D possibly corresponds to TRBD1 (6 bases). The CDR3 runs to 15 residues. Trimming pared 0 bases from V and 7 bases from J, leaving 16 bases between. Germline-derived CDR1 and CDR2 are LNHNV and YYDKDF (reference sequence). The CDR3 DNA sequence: TGTGCCACCAGCAGAGATGTGACAGGAGGACGTGAGCAGTACTTC. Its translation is CATSRDVTGGREQYF.